The entry that follows covers one TCR beta chain sequence. Germline V CDR1 and CDR2: MNHEY, SMNVEV (reference sequence). This CDR3 comprises 15 residues. V was shortened by 3 bases and J by 4 bases, with 16 bases between the two germline ends. The data are from a study of shared clonotypes between healthy human individuals. Ten immunoSEQ deep assay plates held the unsorted PBMC DNA. TCRdb's table, derived via immunoSEQ multiplex PCR, lists solely in-frame clones and lacks some. This table has around 530,000 clones, around three quarters appearing once. The source material was PBMCs. The gene calls are TRBV27 and TRBJ2-7; no clear D gene. The sequence derives from a woman aged 35 to 49 in good health. Some clones in this sample may be carry-over from other donors' samples. CDR3 region: CASSFAGEVGYEQYF. CDR3 nucleotide sequence: TGTGCCAGCAGTTTCGCTGGGGAAGTGGGATACGAGCAGTACTTC.